This T cell receptor beta chain was retrieved from a study of blood T cell repertoires in COVID-19. Study at large: COVID-19 samples from acute and convalescent phases originated in the United States, Italy and Spain.

Participants came from under 30 US areas, aged about 18 to 95 years. Self-reported history from a screening survey and questionnaire set each donor's cohort. No more than 2 weeks before study entry, exposed participants had met a case of COVID-19. The CDR3 has 14 residues. Trimming took off 2 bases at V and 1 base at J, with 9 bases between the two ends. Germline V gene data show CDR1 as SGHNT and CDR2 as YYREEE (reference sequence). Sequenced by immunoSEQ multiplex PCR; TCRdb stores in-frame clones only, minus some. Of around 320,000 clones in the sample, 85% to 95% were seen once. Sequencing was carried out using PBMCs or T cells enriched from blood (not recorded which). The origin of this receptor is a woman in her twenties or thirties who had been exposed to COVID-19. This chain links TRBV5-4 with TRBJ1-1; D call uncertain. The CDR3 sequence is CASSFSLGNTEAFF. DNA of the CDR3: TGTGCCAGCAGCTTTTCCCTAGGGAACACTGAAGCTTTCTTT.